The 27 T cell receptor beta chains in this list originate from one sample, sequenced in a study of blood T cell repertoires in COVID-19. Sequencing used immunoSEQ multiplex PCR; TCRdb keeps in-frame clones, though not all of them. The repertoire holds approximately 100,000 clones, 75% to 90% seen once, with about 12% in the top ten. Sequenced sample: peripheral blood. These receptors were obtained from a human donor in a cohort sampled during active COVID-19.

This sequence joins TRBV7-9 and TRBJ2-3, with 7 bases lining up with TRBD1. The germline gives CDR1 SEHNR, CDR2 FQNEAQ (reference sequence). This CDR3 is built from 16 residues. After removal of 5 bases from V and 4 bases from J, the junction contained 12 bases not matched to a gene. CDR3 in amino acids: CASSKKQGPLADTQYF. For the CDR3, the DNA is TGTGCCAGCAGCAAAAAACAGGGGCCCTTGGCAGATACGCAGTATTTT.

The CDR3 loop is CASSLEGGRVGYTF. CDR3 bases: TGTGCCAGCAGCTTAGAGGGGGGACGGGTTGGCTACACCTTC. This chain links TRBV11-2 with TRBJ1-2; D is possibly TRBD1 (5 bases). Germline V gene lookup returns CDR1 SGHAT and CDR2 FQNNGV. The CDR3 length is 14 residues. Trimming left V 0 bases short and J 7 bases short, with 12 bases between.

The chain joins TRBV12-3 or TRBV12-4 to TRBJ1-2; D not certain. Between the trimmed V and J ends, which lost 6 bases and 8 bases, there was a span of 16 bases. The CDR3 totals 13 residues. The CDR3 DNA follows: TGTGCCAGCAGCGAGGGTAGGGTGGGGGGCTACACCTTC. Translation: CASSEGRVGGYTF.

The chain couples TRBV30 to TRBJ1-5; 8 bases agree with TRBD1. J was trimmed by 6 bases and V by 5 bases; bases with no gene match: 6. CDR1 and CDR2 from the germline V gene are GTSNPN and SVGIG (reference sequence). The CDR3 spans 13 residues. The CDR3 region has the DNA TGTGCCTGGGCGGACAGGGCAACTCAGCCCCAGCATTTT. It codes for CAWADRATQPQHF.

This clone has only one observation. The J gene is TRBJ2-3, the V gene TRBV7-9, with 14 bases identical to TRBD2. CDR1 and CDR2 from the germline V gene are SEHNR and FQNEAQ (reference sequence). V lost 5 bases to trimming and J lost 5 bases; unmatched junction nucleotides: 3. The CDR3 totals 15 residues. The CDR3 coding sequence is TGTGCCAGCAGCCGACTAGCGGGGGGGCGAGATACGCAGTATTTT. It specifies CASSRLAGGRDTQYF.

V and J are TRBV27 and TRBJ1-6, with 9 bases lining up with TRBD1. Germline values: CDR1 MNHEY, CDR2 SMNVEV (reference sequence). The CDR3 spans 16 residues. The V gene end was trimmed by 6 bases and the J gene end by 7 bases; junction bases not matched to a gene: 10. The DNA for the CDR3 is TGTGCCAGCAGGGTGGGTCGTGGACAGGGGAATTCACCCCTCCACTTT. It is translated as CASRVGRGQGNSPLHF.

CDR3 protein: CASSPGQHATNEKLFF. In DNA, the CDR3 is TGTGCCAGCAGCCCTGGACAGCATGCAACTAATGAAAAACTGTTTTTT. The V call is TRBV3-1 (or the pseudogene TRBV3-2), the J call TRBJ1-4; D perhaps matches TRBD1 (6 bases). The CDR3 sequence is 16 residues long. Germline CDR1 reads LGHDT; CDR2 reads YNNKEL (reference sequence). The V end was cut by 4 bases, the J end by 0 bases, with 12 bases between.

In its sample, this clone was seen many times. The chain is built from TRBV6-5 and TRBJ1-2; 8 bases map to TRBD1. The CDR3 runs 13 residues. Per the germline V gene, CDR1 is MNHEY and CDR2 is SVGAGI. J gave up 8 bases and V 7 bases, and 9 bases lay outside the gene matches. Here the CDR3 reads CASTDNRGGGYTF. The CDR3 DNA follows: TGTGCCAGCACCGACAACAGGGGGGGAGGCTACACCTTC.

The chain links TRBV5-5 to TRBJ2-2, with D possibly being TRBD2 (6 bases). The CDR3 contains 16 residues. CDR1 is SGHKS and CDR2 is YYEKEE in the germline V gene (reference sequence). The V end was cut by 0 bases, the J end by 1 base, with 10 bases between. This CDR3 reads CASSLVPGVNTGELFF. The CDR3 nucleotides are TGTGCCAGCAGCTTGGTTCCGGGGGTGAACACCGGGGAGCTGTTTTTT.

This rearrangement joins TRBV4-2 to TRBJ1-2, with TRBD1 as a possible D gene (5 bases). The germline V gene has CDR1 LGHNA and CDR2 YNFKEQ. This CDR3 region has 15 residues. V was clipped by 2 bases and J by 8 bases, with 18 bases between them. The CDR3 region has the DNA TGTGCCAGCAGCCAAAATATCGCGGCAGGGAAAGGCTACACCTTC. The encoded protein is CASSQNIAAGKGYTF.

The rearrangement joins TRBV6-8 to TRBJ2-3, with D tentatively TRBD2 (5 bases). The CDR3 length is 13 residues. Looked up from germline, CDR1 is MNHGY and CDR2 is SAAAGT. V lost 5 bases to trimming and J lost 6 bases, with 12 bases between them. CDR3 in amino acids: CASSPTGSDTQYF. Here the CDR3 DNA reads TGTGCCAGCAGTCCAACGGGGTCGGATACGCAGTATTTT.

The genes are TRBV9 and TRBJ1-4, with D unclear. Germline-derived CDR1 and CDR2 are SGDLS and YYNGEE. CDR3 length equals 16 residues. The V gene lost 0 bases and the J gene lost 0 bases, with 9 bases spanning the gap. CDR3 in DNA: TGTGCCAGCAGCGTAGGGCCCATGGCAACTAATGAAAAACTGTTTTTT. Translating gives CASSVGPMATNEKLFF. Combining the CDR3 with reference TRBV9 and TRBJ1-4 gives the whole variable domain DSGVTQTPKHLITATGQRVTLRCSPRSGDLSVYWYQQSLDQGLQFLIQYYNGEERAKGNILERFSAQQFPDLHSELNLSSLELGDSALYFCASSVGPMATNEKLFFGSGTQLSVL.

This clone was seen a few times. The CDR3 DNA follows: TGCGCCAGCAGCTTTGGTAGAAACAGGGGGAACACTGAAGCTTTCTTT. Encoded protein: CASSFGRNRGNTEAFF. This rearrangement joins TRBV5-1 to TRBJ1-1, with 7 bases lining up with TRBD1. After removal of 2 bases from V and 1 base from J, the junction contained 8 bases not matched to a gene. Germline loops: CDR1 SGHRS, CDR2 YFSETQ. The CDR3 spans 16 residues.

The CDR3 spells CASSVGQGRSDTQYF. The CDR3 DNA reads as TGTGCCAGCAGCGTGGGACAGGGGAGGTCAGATACGCAGTATTTT. The chain couples TRBV5-5 to TRBJ2-3; 10 positions match TRBD1. V was clipped by 4 bases and J by 4 bases; unmatched bases: 6. The CDR3 totals 15 residues. Germline CDR1 is SGHKS and CDR2 is YYEKEE (reference sequence).

The CDR3 region has the DNA TGCGCCAGCAGCGCAGCGGGACACCCAACAACTAATGAAAAACTGTTTTTT. Translation: CASSAAGHPTTNEKLFF. The chain joins TRBV5-1 to TRBJ1-4; tentative D call: TRBD1 (6 bases). The CDR3 contains 17 residues. Trimming removed 4 bases from V and 0 bases from J, with 16 bases in between. Germline V gene sequence: CDR1 SGHRS, CDR2 YFSETQ.

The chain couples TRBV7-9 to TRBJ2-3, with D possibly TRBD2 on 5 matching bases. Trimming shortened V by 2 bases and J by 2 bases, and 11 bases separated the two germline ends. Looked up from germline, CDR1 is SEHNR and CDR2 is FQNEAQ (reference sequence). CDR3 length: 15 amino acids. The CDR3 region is CASSLFRGFTDTQYF. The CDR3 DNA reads TGTGCCAGCAGCTTATTCCGGGGATTCACAGATACGCAGTATTTT.

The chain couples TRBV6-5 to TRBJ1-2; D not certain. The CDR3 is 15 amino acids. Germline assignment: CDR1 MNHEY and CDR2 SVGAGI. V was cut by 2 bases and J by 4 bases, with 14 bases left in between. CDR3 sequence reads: CASSYGLSGSYGYTF. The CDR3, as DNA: TGTGCCAGCAGTTACGGTCTCAGTGGGAGCTATGGCTACACCTTC.

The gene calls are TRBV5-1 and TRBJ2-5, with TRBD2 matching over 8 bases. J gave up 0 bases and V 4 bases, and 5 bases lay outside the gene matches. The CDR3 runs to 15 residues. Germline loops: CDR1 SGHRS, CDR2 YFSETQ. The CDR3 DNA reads TGCGCCAGCAGCGCGTTACTAGCGGACCAAGAGACCCAGTACTTC. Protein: CASSALLADQETQYF.

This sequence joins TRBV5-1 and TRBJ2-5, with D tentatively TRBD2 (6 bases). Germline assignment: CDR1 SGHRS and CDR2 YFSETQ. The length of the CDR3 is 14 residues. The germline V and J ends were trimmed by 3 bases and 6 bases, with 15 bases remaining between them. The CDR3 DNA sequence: TGCGCCAGCAGCTCCGCCGTGGGGGGAAAGACCCAGTACTTC. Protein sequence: CASSSAVGGKTQYF.

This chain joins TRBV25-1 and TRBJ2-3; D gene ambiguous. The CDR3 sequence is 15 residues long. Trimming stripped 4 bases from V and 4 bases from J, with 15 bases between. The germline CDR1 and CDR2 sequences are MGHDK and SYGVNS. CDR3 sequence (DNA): TGTGCCAGCAGTGCCCCAGGTCTTTCCCCAGATACGCAGTATTTT. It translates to CASSAPGLSPDTQYF.

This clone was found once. CDR3 bases: TGTGCCAGCAGCTCCGACAGGGGCCAGTACTTC. It encodes CASSSDRGQYF. The chain joins TRBV7-3 to TRBJ2-7, with 8 bases identical to TRBD1. The CDR3 extends over 11 amino acids. Germline V CDR1 and CDR2: SGHTA, FQGTGA. V gave up 4 bases and J gave up 10 bases; unmatched junction bases: 3.

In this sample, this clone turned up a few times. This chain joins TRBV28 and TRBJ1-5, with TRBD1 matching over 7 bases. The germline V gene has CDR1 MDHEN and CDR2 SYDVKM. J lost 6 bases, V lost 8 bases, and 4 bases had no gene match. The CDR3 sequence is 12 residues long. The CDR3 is CASGSGGQPQHF. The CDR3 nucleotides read TGTGCCAGCGGATCAGGGGGTCAGCCCCAGCATTTT. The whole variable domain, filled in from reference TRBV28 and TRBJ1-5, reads DVKVTQSSRYLVKRTGEKVFLECVQDMDHENMFWYRQDPGLGLRLIYFSYDVKMKEKGDIPEGYSVSREKKERFSLILESASTNQTSMYLCASGSGGQPQHFGDGTRLSIL.

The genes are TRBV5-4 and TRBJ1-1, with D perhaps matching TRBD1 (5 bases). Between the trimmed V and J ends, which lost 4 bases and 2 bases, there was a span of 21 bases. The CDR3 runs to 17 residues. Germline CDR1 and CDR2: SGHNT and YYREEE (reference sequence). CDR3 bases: TGTGCCAGCAGCCCTCCCCACACCGCGGGACGAAACACTGAAGCTTTCTTT. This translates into CASSPPHTAGRNTEAFF.

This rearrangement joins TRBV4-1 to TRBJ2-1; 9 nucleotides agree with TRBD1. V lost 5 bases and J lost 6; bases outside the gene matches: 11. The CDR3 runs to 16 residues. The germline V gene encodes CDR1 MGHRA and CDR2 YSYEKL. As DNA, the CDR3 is TGCGCCAGCAGCTTGCAGCCGGGACAGGGCGGCAATGAGCAGTTCTTC. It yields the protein CASSLQPGQGGNEQFF.

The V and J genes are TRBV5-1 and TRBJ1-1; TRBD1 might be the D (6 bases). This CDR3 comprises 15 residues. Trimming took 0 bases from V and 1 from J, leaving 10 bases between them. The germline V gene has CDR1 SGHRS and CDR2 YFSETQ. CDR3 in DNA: TGCGCCAGCAGCTTGGGTCAGGGGAGGAACACTGAAGCTTTCTTT. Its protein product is CASSLGQGRNTEAFF.

This CDR3 reads CASSQAPSGETEAFF. DNA of the CDR3: TGCGCCAGCAGCCAGGCCCCGTCAGGGGAAACTGAAGCTTTCTTT. V is TRBV4-1 and J is TRBJ1-1, with D perhaps TRBD1 (6 bases). V gave up 3 bases and J gave up 5 bases, with 16 bases separating them. Per germline, CDR1 MGHRA and CDR2 YSYEKL. The CDR3 sequence is 15 residues long.

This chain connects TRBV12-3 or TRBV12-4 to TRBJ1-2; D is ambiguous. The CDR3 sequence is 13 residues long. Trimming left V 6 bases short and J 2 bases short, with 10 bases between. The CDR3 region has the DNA TGTGCCAGCAGCGAAGTGCAGAACTATGGCTACACCTTC. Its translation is CASSEVQNYGYTF.